This TCR beta chain stems from a study of shared clonotypes between healthy human individuals. Study findings and constraints: Relative to clonotypes present in all four donors, those not shared had lower generation probabilities. Investigators expected sequencing depth to affect clonotype sharing among donors.

Concerning this clone: The antigen is unknown.

It was across several immunoSEQ plates that each subset's genomic DNA was evenly split. Libraries were prepared by immunoSEQ multiplex PCR; TCRdb keeps only in-frame clonotypes and omits some of them. The table shows some 1.5 million clones, with more than 95% occurring only once. The specimen sequenced was naive CD4+ T cells sorted from blood. Subset: CD45RA+ positively selected. This clonotype was sampled from a man aged 25 to 45 in good health.

The chain's CDR3 is CASSVEWGRLDTQYF. CDR3 nucleotides: TGTGCCAGCAGCGTAGAGTGGGGGAGGTTGGATACGCAGTATTTT. The rearrangement joins TRBV9 to TRBJ2-3; D possibly corresponds to TRBD2 (6 bases). This CDR3 comprises 15 residues. Trimming cost V 0 bases and J 6 bases, with 14 bases left between them. Germline CDR1 reads SGDLS; CDR2 reads YYNGEE.